Listed below are T cell receptor beta chains from one sample, sequenced in a study of vaccination effects on CD4 cells after COVID-19. Some clones are missing from TCRdb's copy, which holds only in-frame ones; the method was immunoSEQ multiplex PCR. The table has fewer than 75,000 clones, around four fifths seen once. No antigen has been assigned to these receptors. The sample here was CD4+ T cells from PBMCs cultured without peptide, taken after COVID-19 vaccination. The receptors shown here come from a human donor who received a COVID-19 vaccine. CDR3s include the opening cysteine and the closing phenylalanine or tryptophan. A D gene is named only where the DNA matches it firmly. Rows give clone size only sometimes, using once, few, many, or a class for an expanded clone.

CDR3 protein	CDR3 DNA	D gene	clone size	V gene	J gene	CDR3 length
CATSSDPSPHQPQHF	TGTGCCACCAGCAGTGACCCTTCTCCCCATCAGCCCCAGCATTTT	-	-	TRBV15	TRBJ1-5	15
CASSLSGKETQYF	TGTGCCAGCAGCTTATCGGGGAAAGAGACCCAGTACTTC	-	-	TRBV7-2	TRBJ2-5	13
CASSPPGRRQNYGYTF	TGTGCCAGCTCACCACCGGGTCGGCGGCAGAACTATGGCTACACCTTC	-	few	TRBV18	TRBJ1-2	16
CATSPRDRGYGYTF	TGTGCCACCAGCCCCCGGGACAGGGGGTATGGCTACACCTTC	TRBD1	-	TRBV15	TRBJ1-2	14
CATSRDNRVYSPLHF	TGTGCCACCAGCAGAGATAATCGGGTCTATTCACCCCTCCACTTT	-	-	TRBV15	TRBJ1-6	15
CASSLLWRGYGDTQYF	TGTGCCAGCAGCTTGTTATGGCGGGGGTATGGAGATACGCAGTATTTT	TRBD2	-	TRBV5-5	TRBJ2-3	16
CASGATVRGEQFF	TGTGCCAGCGGAGCGACCGTCCGGGGTGAGCAGTTCTTC	-	-	TRBV9	TRBJ2-1	13
CASRPTGGATNEKLFF	TGTGCCAGTAGACCGACAGGGGGTGCAACTAATGAAAAACTGTTTTTT	TRBD1	-	TRBV19	TRBJ1-4	16
CASSLGGRTHDYNEQFF	TGCGCCAGCAGCTTGGGAGGTAGGACTCATGACTACAATGAGCAGTTCTTC	-	-	TRBV5-1	TRBJ2-1	17
CASSLGQGYRGGEQYF	TGTGCCAGCAGCTTGGGCCAGGGCTACAGGGGAGGCGAGCAGTACTTC	-	-	TRBV5-7	TRBJ2-7	16
CASSQRGGNQPQHF	TGTGCCAGCAGCCAACGGGGAGGCAATCAGCCCCAGCATTTT	-	-	TRBV4-2	TRBJ1-5	14
CASSEGGPSNQPQHF	TGTGCCAGCAGTGAAGGGGGACCTAGCAATCAGCCCCAGCATTTT	-	few	TRBV6-1	TRBJ1-5	15
CASSLGLTGSYGYTF	TGTGCCAGCAGCTTAGGCCTGACAGGGAGCTATGGCTACACCTTC	TRBD1	-	TRBV13	TRBJ1-2	15
CASRRQSNQPQHF	TGTGCCAGCAGGAGACAGAGCAATCAGCCCCAGCATTTT	-	-	TRBV6-5	TRBJ1-5	13
CASSQVTVRGNEQFF	TGTGCCAGCAGCCAAGTAACGGTACGGGGGAATGAGCAGTTCTTC	-	-	TRBV3-1/TRBV3-2	TRBJ2-1	15
CASSQDRGNTEAFF	TGCGCCAGCAGCCAGGACAGGGGGAACACTGAAGCTTTCTTT	TRBD1	-	TRBV4-3	TRBJ1-1	14
CASSPGTEVYGYTF	TGTGCCAGCAGCCCGGGGACAGAGGTTTATGGCTACACCTTC	TRBD1	-	TRBV3-1/TRBV3-2	TRBJ1-2	14
CASISSRGDREVYGYTF	TGTGCCAGCATCTCATCTCGCGGCGACAGGGAGGTCTATGGCTACACCTTC	TRBD1	-	TRBV28	TRBJ1-2	17
CASSPPRAQGTDTQYF	TGTGCCAGCAGCCCACCCAGGGCCCAGGGGACAGATACGCAGTATTTT	-	-	TRBV5-4	TRBJ2-3	16
CASSLVGGATSETQYF	TGTGCCAGCAGCTTAGTGGGTGGTGCTACCTCAGAGACCCAGTACTTC	-	-	TRBV7-2	TRBJ2-5	16
CASSQPGWGGLFF	TGTGCCAGCAGCCAACCCGGTTGGGGTGGGCTGTTTTTT	-	few	TRBV4-2	TRBJ2-2	13
CASLYRHPSYEQYF	TGTGCCAGTCTCTACAGGCACCCCTCCTACGAGCAGTACTTC	-	-	TRBV6-5	TRBJ2-7	14
CASSSSGRNPYEQYF	TGTGCCAGCAGCTCCAGCGGGAGAAACCCCTACGAGCAGTACTTC	TRBD2	-	TRBV2	TRBJ2-7	15
CASRRVETQYF	TGTGCCAGCCGGCGGGTGGAGACCCAGTACTTC	-	few	TRBV3-1/TRBV3-2	TRBJ2-5	11
CASSYSRGAEAFF	TGTGCCAGCAGTTACTCAAGGGGAGCTGAAGCTTTCTTT	-	-	TRBV6-6	TRBJ1-1	13
CASSEGPRYGYTF	TGTGCCAGCAGTGAGGGGCCCCGCTATGGCTACACCTTC	-	-	TRBV6-1	TRBJ1-2	13
CASSPRGESSYEQYF	TGTGCCAGCTCACCACGAGGGGAAAGCTCCTACGAGCAGTACTTC	-	-	TRBV18	TRBJ2-7	15
CASAENTEAFF	TGTGCCAGCGCAGAAAACACTGAAGCTTTCTTT	-	-	TRBV28	TRBJ1-1	11
CASSFAGGPYEQYF	TGTGCCAGCAGTTTTGCGGGAGGGCCCTACGAGCAGTACTTC	TRBD2	-	TRBV28	TRBJ2-7	14
CASSGDREGGGYTF	TGTGCCAGCAGTGGGGACCGCGAAGGGGGTGGCTACACCTTC	-	-	TRBV2	TRBJ1-2	14
CASSSRTRVSDLGAFF	TGTGCCAGCAGCTCCAGAACGAGGGTATCGGATTTGGGGGCTTTCTTT	-	few	TRBV7-9	TRBJ1-1	16